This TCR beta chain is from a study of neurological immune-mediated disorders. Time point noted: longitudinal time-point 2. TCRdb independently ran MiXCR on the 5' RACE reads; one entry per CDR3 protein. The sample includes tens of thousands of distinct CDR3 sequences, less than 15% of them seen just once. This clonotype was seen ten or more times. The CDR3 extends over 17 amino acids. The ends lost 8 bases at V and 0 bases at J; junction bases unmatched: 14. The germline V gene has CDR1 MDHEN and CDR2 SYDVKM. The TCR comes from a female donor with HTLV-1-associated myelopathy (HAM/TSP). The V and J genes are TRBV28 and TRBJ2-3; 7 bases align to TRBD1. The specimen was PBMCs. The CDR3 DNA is TGTGCCAGCCTAATAGGGGGCGGAACCCCTAGCACAGATACGCAGTATTTT. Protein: CASLIGGGTPSTDTQYF.